This T cell receptor (beta chain) was identified during a study of breast tumors, draining lymph nodes, adjacent tissues. Notes on this clonotype: Its antigen remains unidentified. A single base separates this from a much larger clone, so it may be a read error.

CDR1 and CDR2 from the germline V gene are SGHKS and YYEKEE (reference sequence). This CDR3 spans 15 amino acids. TCRdb fed the multiplex PCR reads into MiXCR, producing one record per CDR3 protein. The sample consists of 45,000 to 60,000 distinct CDR3 sequences, about 23% of them appearing once. Study observations and caveats: The lymph node origin of tumor T cells was framed as consistent with a hypothesis, not demonstrated. Compared with lymph nodes, tumors were less diverse; compared with nontumor tissue, more. The data were judged consistent with most tumor T cells coming from lymph node and expanding in tumor. Luminal-like breast cancer showed significantly higher tumor–nontumor repertoire similarity than basal-like.

The material sequenced was breast tumor tissue. The chain combines TRBV5-5 with TRBJ1-3; D is uncertain. The clonotype originates from a female donor with breast cancer. Some clones in this sample may be carry-over from other donors' samples. The CDR3 is CASSLLASSGNAIYF. For the CDR3, the DNA is TGTGCCAGCAGCTTGTTGGCGAGCTCTGGAAACGCCATATATTTT.